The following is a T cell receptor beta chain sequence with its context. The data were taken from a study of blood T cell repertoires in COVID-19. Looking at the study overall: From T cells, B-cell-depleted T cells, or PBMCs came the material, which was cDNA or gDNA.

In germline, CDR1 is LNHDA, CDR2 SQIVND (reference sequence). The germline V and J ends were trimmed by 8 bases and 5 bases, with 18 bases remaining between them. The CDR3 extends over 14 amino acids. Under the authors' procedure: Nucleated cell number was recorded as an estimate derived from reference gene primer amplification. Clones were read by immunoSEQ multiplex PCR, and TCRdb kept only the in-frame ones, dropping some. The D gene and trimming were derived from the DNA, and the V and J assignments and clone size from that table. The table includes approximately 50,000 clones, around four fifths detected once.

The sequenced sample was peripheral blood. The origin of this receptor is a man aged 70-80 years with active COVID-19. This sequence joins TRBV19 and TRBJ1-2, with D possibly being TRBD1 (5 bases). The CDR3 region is CASRQFQGLYGYTF. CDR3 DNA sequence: TGTGCCAGTCGCCAATTCCAGGGATTATATGGCTACACCTTC.